This passage covers 9 T cell receptor beta chains from one sample sequenced in a study of blood T cell repertoires in COVID-19. Measured with immunoSEQ multiplex PCR; TCRdb has only the in-frame clones, and not every one. Of more than 110,000 clones listed, around 80% are singletons. Sequencing was done on a sample of PBMCs or T cells enriched from blood (not recorded which). These TCRs come from a woman in her forties or fifties who had recovered from COVID-19.

V is TRBV7-2 and J is TRBJ1-1; 7 bases fit TRBD1. The CDR3 runs 16 residues. V was clipped by 0 bases and J by 5 bases; unmatched bases: 9. CDR1 and CDR2 from the germline V gene are SGHTA and FQGNSA. This CDR3 is CASSLALTGSGTEAFF. CDR3 nucleotides: TGTGCCAGCAGCTTAGCCCTGACAGGGAGTGGAACTGAAGCTTTCTTT.

J is TRBJ1-1 and V is TRBV12-3 or TRBV12-4; no firm D call. The V end lost 3 bases, the J end lost 5 bases, and 7 bases lay between the germline ends. This CDR3 spans 12 amino acids. CDR3 sequence (DNA): TGTGCCAGCAGTTTCACGGGAACTGAAGCTTTCTTT. This codes for CASSFTGTEAFF.

This chain uses TRBV6-5 with TRBJ2-5; perhaps TRBD2 as D (7 bases). Looked up from germline, CDR1 is MNHEY and CDR2 is SVGAGI. The length of the CDR3 is 14 residues. V lost 7 bases and J 5 bases, leaving 17 bases between the germline ends. The CDR3 nucleotides read TGTGCCAGCAAGGAGGGGTGGGGGGGCGAGACCCAGTACTTC. Its protein is CASKEGWGGETQYF.

J is TRBJ2-5 and V is TRBV18; D unresolved. This CDR3 has 14 residues. CDR1 is KGHSH and CDR2 is LQKENI in the germline V gene. With 0 bases removed from V and 3 bases from J, the gap between germline ends came to 8 bases. CDR3 amino acids: CASSPPLREETQYF. The CDR3 DNA reads TGTGCCAGCTCACCACCCCTTCGGGAAGAGACCCAGTACTTC.

The rearrangement links TRBV25-1 to TRBJ2-5; 14 bases are shared with TRBD2. This CDR3 has 15 residues. CDR1 and CDR2 (germline): MGHDK, SYGVNS. The trim removed 4 bases at V and 5 bases at J, leaving 3 bases unmatched. CDR3 nucleotide sequence: TGTGCCAGCAGTGGACTAGCGGGGGGGGGCGAGACCCAGTACTTC. Translation: CASSGLAGGGETQYF.

The CDR3 sequence is CASSQAMVAGDTQYF. CDR3 DNA: TGTGCCAGCAGCCAAGCAATGGTAGCGGGGGATACGCAGTATTTT. V and J are TRBV3-1 (or the pseudogene TRBV3-2) and TRBJ2-3, with 8 positions matching TRBD2. V trimming: 1 base; J trimming: 6 bases; junction bases outside the gene matches: 6. The germline V gene encodes CDR1 LGHDT and CDR2 YNNKEL (reference sequence). The CDR3 spans 15 residues.

This clone has only a few counts. The CDR3 DNA sequence: TGTGCCATCAGTGCGCCAGGGGGTTCACCCCTCCACTTT. Amino acid sequence: CAISAPGGSPLHF. The V gene is TRBV10-3, the J gene TRBJ1-6; 7 bases fit TRBD1. The junction had 3 bases not matched to a gene; V was cut back by 4 bases and J by 9 bases. Per the germline V gene, CDR1 is ENHRY and CDR2 is SYGVKD. The CDR3 loop spans 13 amino acids.

This clone appeared once. This chain connects TRBV6-1 to TRBJ1-1; TRBD1 matches 7 bases. The CDR3 extends over 14 amino acids. Germline V lookup: CDR1 MNHNS, CDR2 SASEGT. The ends lost 2 bases at V and 7 bases at J; junction bases unmatched: 7. CDR3 in DNA: TGTGCCAGCAGTGAACTTGACAGGGATGGTGAAGCTTTCTTT. Amino acid sequence: CASSELDRDGEAFF.

This clone was counted many times. The V call is TRBV15, the J call TRBJ1-1, with a weak D call TRBD1 (6 bases). CDR3 length equals 16 residues. Trimming cost V 0 bases and J 6 bases, with 17 bases left between them. Germline CDR1 LNHNV, CDR2 YYDKDF (reference sequence). The CDR3 spells CATSREGGGFGPEAFF. Here the CDR3 DNA reads TGTGCCACCAGCAGAGAAGGGGGGGGATTTGGCCCTGAAGCTTTCTTT.